Listed below are T cell receptor beta chains from one sample, sequenced in a study of beta chain features in type 1 diabetes. The repertoire was sequenced with immunoSEQ multiplex PCR; TCRdb's copy has only in-frame clones and lacks some. This table holds approximately 300,000 clones, about 11% found once. Material: naive CD4+ T cells from blood. The receptors originated from a woman aged 25 to 39 in good health. CDR3s include the opening cysteine and the closing phenylalanine or tryptophan. Each record gives: D gene, clone size, V gene, J gene, CDR3 DNA, CDR3 protein. A D gene is named only where the DNA matches it firmly. Clone size is not always given. Where it is, it says once, few, many or a class for expanded clones.

d_gene: .
abundance: .
v_gene: TRBV25-1
j_gene: TRBJ2-1
CDR3nt: TGTGCCAGCAGTGAGGTGGGGAGCTCCTACAATGAGCAGTTCTTC
CDR3aa: CASSEVGSSYNEQFF

d_gene: .
abundance: .
v_gene: TRBV6-5
j_gene: TRBJ1-1
CDR3nt: TGTGCCAGCAGTTACAAAAGGGGAGGCACTGAAGCTTTCTTT
CDR3aa: CASSYKRGGTEAFF

d_gene: TRBD2
abundance: .
v_gene: TRBV4-3
j_gene: TRBJ2-3
CDR3nt: TGCGCCAGCAGCCGCCAACTAGCGGGAGTCACAGATACGCAGTATTTT
CDR3aa: CASSRQLAGVTDTQYF

d_gene: TRBD1
abundance: .
v_gene: TRBV29-1
j_gene: TRBJ2-2
CDR3nt: TGCAGCGCGGGACAGCCTGGGAGCGGGGAGCTGTTTTTT
CDR3aa: CSAGQPGSGELFF

d_gene: TRBD2
abundance: few
v_gene: TRBV5-1
j_gene: TRBJ2-2
CDR3nt: TGCGCCAGCAGTAACCTAGCGGGAGGAGAGACCGGGGAGCTGTTTTTT
CDR3aa: CASSNLAGGETGELFF

d_gene: .
abundance: .
v_gene: TRBV28
j_gene: TRBJ2-2
CDR3nt: TGTGCCAGCAGTCCCGTAGACACCGGGGAGCTGTTTTTT
CDR3aa: CASSPVDTGELFF

d_gene: .
abundance: .
v_gene: TRBV7-2
j_gene: TRBJ2-7
CDR3nt: TGTGCCAGCAGCTTAGCGCTAGAGGCTTCCTACGAGCAGTACTTC
CDR3aa: CASSLALEASYEQYF

d_gene: .
abundance: .
v_gene: TRBV5-4
j_gene: TRBJ1-5
CDR3nt: TGTGCCAGCAGCCCCCAGGATAGCAATCAGCCCCAGCATTTT
CDR3aa: CASSPQDSNQPQHF

d_gene: .
abundance: few
v_gene: TRBV5-1
j_gene: TRBJ2-7
CDR3nt: TGCGCCAGCAGCTTGGATTTTACTGTGAGCTACGAGCAGTACTTC
CDR3aa: CASSLDFTVSYEQYF

d_gene: TRBD2
abundance: once
v_gene: TRBV19
j_gene: TRBJ2-6
CDR3nt: TGTGCCAGTAGATCGGGGGGCTCTGGGGCCAACGTCCTGACTTTC
CDR3aa: CASRSGGSGANVLTF